This T cell receptor beta chain is drawn from a study of cytomegalovirus exposure and HLA in healthy donors. Deletions cut 2 bases from V and 0 bases from J, with 17 bases between. Germline CDR1 MNHNS, CDR2 SASEGT. CDR3 length: 19 amino acids. PCR was performed using 60 Vbeta and 13 Jbeta primers. Some clones are missing from TCRdb's copy, which holds only in-frame ones; the method was immunoSEQ multiplex PCR. The sample carries approximately 190,000 clones, about 80% recorded once. The sample comprised PBMCs. This TCR was recovered from a woman in her forties or fifties in good health and CMV-seropositive. V usage is TRBV6-1 and J usage is TRBJ2-6, with D possibly TRBD1 on 5 matching bases. The CDR3 sequence: CASSESQGGPRSGANVLTF. CDR3 DNA sequence: TGTGCCAGCAGTGAATCCCAGGGTGGCCCCCGCTCTGGGGCCAACGTCCTGACTTTC.